A single T cell receptor (beta chain) is shown here with its context. cDNA came from approximately 0.5 to 1 ug RNA primed by random hexamers. Multiplex immunoSEQ PCR targeted 54 Vbeta and 13 Jbeta TCR beta segments. One entry per CDR3 protein, called by TCRdb with MiXCR from the immunoSEQ multiplex PCR reads. Of approximately 110,000 distinct CDR3 sequences listed, roughly 95% were seen once; the top ten hold about 0.095%. The CDR3 has 15 residues. V trimming: 10 bases; J trimming: 1 base; junction bases outside the gene matches: 11. The data were taken from a study of CD8 T cells in Susac syndrome. Sequencing of TCR beta, carried out with a high-throughput approach, was applied to CD8+ and CD4+ T cells from the blood. Controls were healthy donors (matched for age and sex). Negative isolation was used for CD8+ and CD4+ T cells, and FACS enrichment was applied to TEMRA cells.

The clonotype originates from a human donor in good health. Sequencing was done on a sample of CD4+ T cells from PBMCs. The chain carries TRBV12-3 or TRBV12-4 and TRBJ2-5, with 8 bases lining up with TRBD2. CDR3 region: CATSNAGGLQETQYF. The CDR3 DNA is TGTGCCACCTCGAACGCGGGGGGCCTCCAAGAGACCCAGTACTTC.